This T cell receptor beta chain was recorded in a study of blood T cell repertoires in COVID-19. The V and J ends lost 1 base and 8 bases respectively, with 11 bases between them. Germline V lookup: CDR1 SGHTA, CDR2 FQGNSA. The CDR3 runs 13 residues. Clones were sequenced by immunoSEQ multiplex PCR, and TCRdb holds only the in-frame ones, with some missing. There are hundreds of thousands of clones in the sample; about 87% occur only once, and roughly 0.25% lies in the top ten. This clone was found once. The receptor was isolated from a woman under 30 with acute or convalescent COVID-19. The rearrangement links TRBV7-2 to TRBJ1-2; D ambiguous. The sequencing input was peripheral blood. The CDR3 DNA reads as TGTGCCAGCAGCTTAGATGGAGGGCTGGGCTACACCTTC. Amino acids: CASSLDGGLGYTF. Drawing the rest from reference TRBV7-2 and TRBJ1-2, the complete variable domain is GAGVSQSPSNKVTEKGKDVELRCDPISGHTALYWYRQSLGQGLEFLIYFQGNSAPDKSGLPSDRFSAERTGGSVSTLTIQRTQQEDSAVYLCASSLDGGLGYTFGSGTRLTVV.